The text below deals with one T cell receptor (beta chain). The repertoire was sequenced with immunoSEQ multiplex PCR; TCRdb's copy has only in-frame clones and lacks some. The sample lists approximately 32,000 clones, roughly 71% occurring once. The data derive from a study of STAT5B mutations in CD4+ large granular lymphocyte leukemia. The V gene lost 0 bases and the J gene lost 6 bases, with 11 bases spanning the gap. Germline V gives CDR1 LGHNA, CDR2 YSLEER. The CDR3 totals 14 residues. Healthy controls were blood donor buffy coats. The TCR was taken from a human donor in good health. V and J are TRBV4-3 and TRBJ1-1; D is undetermined. Input material: CD4+ T cells from blood buffy coats. In DNA form, the CDR3 reads TGCGCCAGCAGCCAAGATCCCGTATATGCTGAAGCTTTCTTT. The encoded protein is CASSQDPVYAEAFF.